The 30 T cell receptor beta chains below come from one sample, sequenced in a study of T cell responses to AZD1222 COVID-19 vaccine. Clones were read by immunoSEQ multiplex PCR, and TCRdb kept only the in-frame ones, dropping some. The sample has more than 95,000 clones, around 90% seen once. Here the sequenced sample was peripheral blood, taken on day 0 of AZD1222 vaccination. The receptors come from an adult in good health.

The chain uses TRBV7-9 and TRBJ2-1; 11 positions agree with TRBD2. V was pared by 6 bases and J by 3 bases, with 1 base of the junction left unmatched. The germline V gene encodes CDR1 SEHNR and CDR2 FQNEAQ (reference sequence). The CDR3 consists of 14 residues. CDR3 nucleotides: TGTGCCAGCAGTACTAGCGGGGGCTACAATGAGCAGTTCTTC. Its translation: CASSTSGGYNEQFF.

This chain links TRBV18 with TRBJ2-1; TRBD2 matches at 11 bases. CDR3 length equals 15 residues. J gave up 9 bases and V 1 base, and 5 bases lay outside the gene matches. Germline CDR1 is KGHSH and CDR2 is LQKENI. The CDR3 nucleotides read TGTGCCAGCTCACCACTGGGTAGCGGGAGGGGTGAGCAGTTCTTC. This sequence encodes CASSPLGSGRGEQFF. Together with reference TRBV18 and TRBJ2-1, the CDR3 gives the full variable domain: NAGVMQNPRHLVRRRGQEARLRCSPMKGHSHVYWYRQLPEEGLKFMVYLQKENIIDESGMPKERFSAEFPKEGPSILRIQQVVRGDSAAYFCASSPLGSGRGEQFFGPGTRLTVL.

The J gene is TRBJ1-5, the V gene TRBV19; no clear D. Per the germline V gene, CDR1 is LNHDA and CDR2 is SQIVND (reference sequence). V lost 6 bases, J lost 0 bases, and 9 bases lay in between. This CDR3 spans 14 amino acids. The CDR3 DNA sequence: TGTGCCAGTAGCCGAACCTATAGCAATCAGCCCCAGCATTTT. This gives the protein CASSRTYSNQPQHF.

This CDR3 reads CASSLVVGQGNEQFF. CDR3 bases: TGTGCCAGCAGCTTAGTTGTGGGACAGGGGAATGAGCAGTTCTTC. The V and J genes are TRBV7-9 and TRBJ2-1, with 10 bases aligning to TRBD1. CDR3 length equals 15 residues. After removal of 1 base from V and 7 bases from J, the junction contained 4 bases not matched to a gene. Germline V gene sequence: CDR1 SEHNR, CDR2 FQNEAQ (reference sequence).

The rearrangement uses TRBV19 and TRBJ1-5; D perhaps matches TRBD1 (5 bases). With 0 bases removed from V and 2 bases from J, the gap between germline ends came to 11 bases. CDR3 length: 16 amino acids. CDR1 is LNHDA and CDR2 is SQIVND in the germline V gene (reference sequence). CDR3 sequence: CASSIDPGRGNQPQHF. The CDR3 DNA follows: TGTGCCAGTAGTATAGATCCAGGCAGGGGCAATCAGCCCCAGCATTTT. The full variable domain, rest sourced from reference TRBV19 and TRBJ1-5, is DGGITQSPKYLFRKEGQNVTLSCEQNLNHDAMYWYRQDPGQGLRLIYYSQIVNDFQKGDIAEGYSVSREKKESFPLTVTSAQKNPTAFYLCASSIDPGRGNQPQHFGDGTRLSIL.

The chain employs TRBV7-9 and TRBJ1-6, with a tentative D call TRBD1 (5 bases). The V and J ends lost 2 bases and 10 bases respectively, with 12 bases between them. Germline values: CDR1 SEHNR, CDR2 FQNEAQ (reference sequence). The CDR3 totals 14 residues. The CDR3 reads CASSLTSGESPLHF. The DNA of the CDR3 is TGTGCCAGCAGCTTAACTTCGGGGGAATCACCCCTCCACTTT.

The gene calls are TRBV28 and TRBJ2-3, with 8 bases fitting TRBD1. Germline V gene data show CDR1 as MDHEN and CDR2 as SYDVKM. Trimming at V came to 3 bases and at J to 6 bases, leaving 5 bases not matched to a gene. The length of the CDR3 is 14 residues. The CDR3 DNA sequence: TGTGCCAGCAGTTTGGACAGGGTGGTGGATACGCAGTATTTT. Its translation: CASSLDRVVDTQYF.

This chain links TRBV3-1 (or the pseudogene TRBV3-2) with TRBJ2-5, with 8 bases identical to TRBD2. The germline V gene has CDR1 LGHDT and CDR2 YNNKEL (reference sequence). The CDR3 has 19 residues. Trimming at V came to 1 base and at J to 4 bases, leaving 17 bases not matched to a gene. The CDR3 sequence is CASSQGMEIKREFGETQYF. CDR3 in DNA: TGTGCCAGCAGCCAAGGGATGGAGATAAAGCGGGAGTTCGGAGAGACCCAGTACTTC.

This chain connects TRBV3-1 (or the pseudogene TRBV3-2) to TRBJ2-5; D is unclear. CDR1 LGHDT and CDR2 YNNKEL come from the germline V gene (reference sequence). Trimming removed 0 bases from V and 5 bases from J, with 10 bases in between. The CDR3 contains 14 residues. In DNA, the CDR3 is TGTGCCAGCAGCCAAGATGCCAGGCCGGAGACCCAGTACTTC. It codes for CASSQDARPETQYF.

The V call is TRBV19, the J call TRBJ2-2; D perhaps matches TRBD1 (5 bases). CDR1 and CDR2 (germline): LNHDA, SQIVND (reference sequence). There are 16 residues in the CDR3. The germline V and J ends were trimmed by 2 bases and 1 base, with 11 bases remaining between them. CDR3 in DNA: TGTGCCAGTAGTATACCCGACAGTAAGAACACCGGGGAGCTGTTTTTT. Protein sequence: CASSIPDSKNTGELFF.

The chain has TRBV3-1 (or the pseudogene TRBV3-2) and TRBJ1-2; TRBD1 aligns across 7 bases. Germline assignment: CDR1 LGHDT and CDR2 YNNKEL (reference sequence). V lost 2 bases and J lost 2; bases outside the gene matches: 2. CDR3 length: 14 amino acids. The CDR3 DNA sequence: TGTGCCAGCAGCCAAAGGGGGCGCAACTATGGCTACACCTTC. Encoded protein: CASSQRGRNYGYTF.

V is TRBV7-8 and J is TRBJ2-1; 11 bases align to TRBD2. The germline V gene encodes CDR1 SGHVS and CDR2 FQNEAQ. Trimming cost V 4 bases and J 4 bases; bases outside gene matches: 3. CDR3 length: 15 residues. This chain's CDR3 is CASSSIAGGYNEQFF. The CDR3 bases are TGTGCCAGCAGCTCCATAGCGGGAGGGTACAATGAGCAGTTCTTC.

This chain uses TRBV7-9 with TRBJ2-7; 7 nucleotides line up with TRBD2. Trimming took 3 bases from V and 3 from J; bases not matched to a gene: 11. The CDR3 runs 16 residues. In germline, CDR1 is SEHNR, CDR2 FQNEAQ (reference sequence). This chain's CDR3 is CASSLDGGSIGYEQYF. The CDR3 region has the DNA TGTGCCAGCAGCTTGGATGGCGGGAGCATAGGCTACGAGCAGTACTTC.

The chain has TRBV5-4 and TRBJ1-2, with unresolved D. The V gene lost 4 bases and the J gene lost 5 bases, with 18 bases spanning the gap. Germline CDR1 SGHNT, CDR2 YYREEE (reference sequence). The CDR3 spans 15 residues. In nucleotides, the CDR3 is TGTGCCAGCAGCGCCGAGACGTCGTTTGGGTATGGCTACACCTTC. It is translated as CASSAETSFGYGYTF.

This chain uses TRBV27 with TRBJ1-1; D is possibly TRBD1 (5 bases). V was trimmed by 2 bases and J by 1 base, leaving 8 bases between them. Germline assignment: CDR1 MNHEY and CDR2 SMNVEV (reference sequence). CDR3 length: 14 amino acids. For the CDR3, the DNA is TGTGCCAGCAGTTTAAGCAGGGCGAACACTGAAGCTTTCTTT. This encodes CASSLSRANTEAFF.

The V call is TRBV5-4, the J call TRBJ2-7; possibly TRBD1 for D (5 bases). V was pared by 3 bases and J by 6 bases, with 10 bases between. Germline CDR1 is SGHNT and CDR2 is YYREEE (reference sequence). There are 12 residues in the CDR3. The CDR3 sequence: CASSSQGSEQYF. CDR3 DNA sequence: TGTGCCAGCAGCTCTCAGGGCTCCGAGCAGTACTTC.

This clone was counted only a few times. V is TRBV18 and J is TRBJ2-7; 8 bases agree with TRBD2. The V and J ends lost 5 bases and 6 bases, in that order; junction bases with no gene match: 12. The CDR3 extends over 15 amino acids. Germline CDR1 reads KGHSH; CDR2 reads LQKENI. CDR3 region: CASSIEAGGRGEQYF. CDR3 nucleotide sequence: TGTGCCAGCTCAATAGAGGCGGGGGGCCGGGGCGAGCAGTACTTC.

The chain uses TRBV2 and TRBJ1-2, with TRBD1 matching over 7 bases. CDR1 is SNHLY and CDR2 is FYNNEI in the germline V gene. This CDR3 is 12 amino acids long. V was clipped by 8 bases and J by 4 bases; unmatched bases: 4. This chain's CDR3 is CASPTGSYGYTF. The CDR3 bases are TGTGCCAGCCCGACAGGGTCCTATGGCTACACCTTC.

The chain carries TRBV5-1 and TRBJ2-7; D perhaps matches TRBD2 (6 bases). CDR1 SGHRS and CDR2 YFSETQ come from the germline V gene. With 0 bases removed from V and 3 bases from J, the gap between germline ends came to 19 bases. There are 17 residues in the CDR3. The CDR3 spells CASSLGGMDSGNYEQYF. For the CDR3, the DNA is TGCGCCAGCAGCTTGGGGGGGATGGATAGCGGAAACTACGAGCAGTACTTC.

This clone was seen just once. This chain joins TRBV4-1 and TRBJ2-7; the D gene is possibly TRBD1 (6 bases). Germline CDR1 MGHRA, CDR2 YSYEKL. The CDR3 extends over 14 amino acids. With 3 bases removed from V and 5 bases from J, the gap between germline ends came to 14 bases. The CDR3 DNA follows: TGCGCCAGCAGCCAGCAGCAGGGGTCCCACGAGCAGTACTTC. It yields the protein CASSQQQGSHEQYF.

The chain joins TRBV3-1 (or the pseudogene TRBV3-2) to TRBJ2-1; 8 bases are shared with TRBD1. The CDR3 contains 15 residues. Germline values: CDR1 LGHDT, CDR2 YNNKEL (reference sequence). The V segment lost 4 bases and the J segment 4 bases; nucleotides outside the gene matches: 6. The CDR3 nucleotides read TGTGCCAGCAGCCGTGGGACAGGACTTTACAATGAGCAGTTCTTC. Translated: CASSRGTGLYNEQFF.

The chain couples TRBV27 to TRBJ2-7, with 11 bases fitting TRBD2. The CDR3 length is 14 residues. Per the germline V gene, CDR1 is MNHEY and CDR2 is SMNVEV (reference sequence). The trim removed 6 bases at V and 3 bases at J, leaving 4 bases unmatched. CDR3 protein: CASRLAGGSYEQYF. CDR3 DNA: TGTGCCAGCAGATTAGCGGGAGGGAGCTACGAGCAGTACTTC.

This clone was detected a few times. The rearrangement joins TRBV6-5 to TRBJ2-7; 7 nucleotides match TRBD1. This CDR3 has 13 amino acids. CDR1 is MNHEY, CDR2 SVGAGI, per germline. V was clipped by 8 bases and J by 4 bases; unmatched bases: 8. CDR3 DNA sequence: TGTGCCAGCTATCAACAGGGGTCGTACGAGCAGTACTTC. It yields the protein CASYQQGSYEQYF.

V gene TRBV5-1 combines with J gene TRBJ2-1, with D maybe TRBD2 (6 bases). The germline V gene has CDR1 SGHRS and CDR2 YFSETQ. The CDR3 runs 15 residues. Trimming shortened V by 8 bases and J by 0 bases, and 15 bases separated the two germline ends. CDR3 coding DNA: TGCGCCAGTTCCGCAGCGGGCGCCTCCTACAATGAGCAGTTCTTC. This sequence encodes CASSAAGASYNEQFF.

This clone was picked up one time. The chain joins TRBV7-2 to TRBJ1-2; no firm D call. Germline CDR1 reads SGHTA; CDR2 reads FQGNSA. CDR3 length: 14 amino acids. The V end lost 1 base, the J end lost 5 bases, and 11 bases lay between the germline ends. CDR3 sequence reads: CASSLDLGGYGYTF. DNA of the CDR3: TGTGCCAGCAGCTTAGATCTGGGTGGGTATGGCTACACCTTC.

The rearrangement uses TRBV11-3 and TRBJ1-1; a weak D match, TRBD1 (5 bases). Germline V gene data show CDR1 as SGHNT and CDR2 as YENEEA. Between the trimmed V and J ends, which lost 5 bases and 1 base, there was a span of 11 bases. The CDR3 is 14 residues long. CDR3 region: CASSGRGSNTEAFF. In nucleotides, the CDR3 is TGTGCCAGCAGCGGCCGGGGCTCGAACACTGAAGCTTTCTTT.

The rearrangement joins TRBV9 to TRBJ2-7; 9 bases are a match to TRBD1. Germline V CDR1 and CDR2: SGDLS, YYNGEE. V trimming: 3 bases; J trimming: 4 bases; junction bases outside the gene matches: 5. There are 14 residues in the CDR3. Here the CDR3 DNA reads TGTGCCAGCAGCGCTGGACAGGGGCTATACGAGCAGTACTTC. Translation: CASSAGQGLYEQYF.

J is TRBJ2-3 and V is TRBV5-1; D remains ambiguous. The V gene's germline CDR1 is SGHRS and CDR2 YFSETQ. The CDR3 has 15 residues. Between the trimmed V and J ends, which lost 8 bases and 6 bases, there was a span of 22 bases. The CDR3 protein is CASGDPSGPGDTQYF. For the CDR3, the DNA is TGCGCCAGTGGAGACCCCTCCGGCCCTGGCGATACGCAGTATTTT.

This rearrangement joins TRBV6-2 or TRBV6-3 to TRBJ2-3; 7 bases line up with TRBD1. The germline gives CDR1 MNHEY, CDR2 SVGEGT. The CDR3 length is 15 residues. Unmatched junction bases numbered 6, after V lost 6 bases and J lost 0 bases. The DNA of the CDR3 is TGTGCCAGCAGCCTAGGGGGCGGTAGCACAGATACGCAGTATTTT. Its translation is CASSLGGGSTDTQYF.

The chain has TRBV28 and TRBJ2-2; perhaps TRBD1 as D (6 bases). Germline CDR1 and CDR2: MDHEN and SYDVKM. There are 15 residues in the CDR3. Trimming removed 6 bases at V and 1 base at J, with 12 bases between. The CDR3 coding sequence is TGTGCCAGCAGACCCGACAGGTTGAACACCGGGGAGCTGTTTTTT. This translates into CASRPDRLNTGELFF.